The entry below describes one T cell receptor (beta chain). The antigen is unknown. This specimen belongs to a study of T-cell memory formation after mild COVID-19. This CDR3 spans 17 amino acids. V lost 1 base, J lost 7 bases, and 14 bases stayed unmatched. The germline V gene encodes CDR1 MGHRA and CDR2 YSYEKL. TCRdb redid the calling of the 5' RACE reads with MiXCR, one entry per CDR3 protein. The sample includes around 110,000 distinct CDR3 sequences, roughly 12% seen only once; the top ten take around 25%. Study conclusions and caveats: Within pre-infection memory, some responding clones were found, suggesting cross-reactive memory joined. Among CD4+ contracting clones, most were CM and EM, and CD8+ ones EMRA. Confirmation was lacking for SARS-CoV-2 specificity of second-wave clones that peaked on day 37. CD4/CD8 balance held among clones contracting day 15 to 85, and later expanders leaned CD4+.

V gene TRBV4-1 combines with J gene TRBJ2-7, with 9 bases fitting TRBD2. This clonotype originated in an adult woman who had mild COVID-19 (a few samples of this study predate the infection). Cell type and time point are not known. The sample was PBMCs or a T cell subset sorted from them (not recorded which). The CDR3 loop reads CASSQAAPLAGLGEQYF. CDR3 nucleotide sequence: TGCGCCAGCAGCCAAGCCGCACCGCTAGCGGGGTTGGGGGAGCAGTACTTC.